The present TCR beta chain was sequenced within a study of beta chain features in type 1 diabetes (dated by TCRdb to 2017 to 2018). A note on the overall study: Patients and healthy donors did not differ in mean age, gender distribution, total cell number or subset yield. Whereas all 30 or so donors provided naive and central memory subsets, regulatory and stem cell-like memory subsets were isolated from just 8 patients and roughly 8 healthy donors. In the study, recently diagnosed type 1 diabetes patients and matched healthy donors were compared on the TCRB repertoires of their sorted circulating CD4+ T cell subsets. Across all samples, fewer than 130 million sorted cells were examined, and cell number per subset correlated strongly with RNA yield.

The High Capacity cDNA Reverse Transcription Kit was used to reverse transcribe all of the isolated RNA, meaning that expressed TCRB transcripts were what got sequenced. Deep immunoSEQ sequencing was applied to naive, central memory and regulatory T cell samples, giving an average of roughly 3.5 million total reads per sample. After sorted cells were lysed in RLT buffer, RNA was extracted with DNase-treated RNeasy Micro or Mini kits, with the choice depending on cell number. Each cell subset was processed on its own to prevent cross-contamination, while patient and healthy donor samples were processed together. Using the immunoSEQ multiplex PCR, TCRB sequences were amplified from cDNA into 87-bp fragments spanning the CDR3 region. Sequencing of the amplicons was done on the Illumina HiSeq platform. The authors' pipeline ran thus. PCR bias was computationally corrected using synthetic template baselines, reads within Hamming distance 2 were collapsed, and singletons that could not be merged were discarded. Reads were aligned against IMGT so that V, D and J genes, CDR3 length and insertions or deletions at six rearrangement sites could be assigned. Clonotype counts were normalized to sorted cell number within each subset before computing true diversity and Gini coefficients with the tcR R package. Repertoire sharing was quantified using the overlap coefficient calculated on TCRB nucleotide sequences. Out-of-frame TCRB sequences from naive cells were analyzed to stand in for the pre-selection repertoire. This is the immuneACCESS table as TCRdb keeps it, with only in-frame sequences that have V and J called. A part of the clones is gone; compared with another copy, unresolved V genes explain less than half, and the rest is unexplained. That table supplies the V and J calls and clone size; D and trimming were determined from the DNA. The sample includes hundreds of thousands of clones, with more than 13% observed a single time. The ten largest clones take up roughly 0.04% of the sample.

V is cut back by 6 bases and J by 4 bases, with 11 bases in the junction unmatched. The CDR3 has 15 amino acids, counting the end cysteine and phenylalanine. Of all the DNA, just the CDR3 is kept, 45 bases in frame from base 1. The germline V gene (reference sequence) yields LNHDA for CDR1 and SQIVND for CDR2. This clone has only a few counts. Its antigen is still unknown. The sample holds no much larger clone one base away, and base qualities are not on file. Each donor gave one peripheral blood draw, around 100 mL on average, collected into heparinised tubes. A BD FACSAria II and a panel including CD45RO, CCR7, CD25, CD127, CD95 and CD27 were used to sort naive, central memory, regulatory and stem cell-like memory CD4+ T cells. A purity above 95% was achieved for all sorted populations. PBMCs were separated immediately by Lymphoprep density gradient centrifugation and were stained directly, without being cultured. To minimize batch effects, samples were stained and sorted in pairs, one healthy donor with one patient per experiment.

Here is what the overall study found, with its caveats: Naive, central memory and regulatory TCRB repertoires appeared to be more similar among patients than among healthy donors. At VDJ recombination sites, patients with type 1 diabetes made fewer insertions and deleted more nucleotides, a pattern implying thymic rearrangement abnormalities. PCR may preferentially amplify shorter templates, but because patient and control samples were amplified and corrected together, any resulting skew would affect both groups equally. Sequencing cDNA rather than genomic DNA could over-represent highly expressing activated cells, although activation and CD3 levels did not differ between groups. In all four CD4+ subsets, TCRB CDR3 length was moderately but significantly shorter in type 1 diabetes patients. HLA sub-analyses involved small numbers of individuals, so any influence of HLA type on TCRB rearrangement remained unresolved.

This chain is built from TRBV19 and TRBJ1-2; the junction holds 7 bases that match TRBD1. This TCR derives from a young man with type 1 diabetes. The sample comprised naive CD4+ T cells from blood. The cell subset or site label, as the study defines it: true naive CD4+ T cells. The encoded CDR3 is CASRELNRDSYGYTF. The nucleotide sequence is TGTGCCAGTAGGGAACTGAACCGGGACAGCTATGGCTACACCTTC.